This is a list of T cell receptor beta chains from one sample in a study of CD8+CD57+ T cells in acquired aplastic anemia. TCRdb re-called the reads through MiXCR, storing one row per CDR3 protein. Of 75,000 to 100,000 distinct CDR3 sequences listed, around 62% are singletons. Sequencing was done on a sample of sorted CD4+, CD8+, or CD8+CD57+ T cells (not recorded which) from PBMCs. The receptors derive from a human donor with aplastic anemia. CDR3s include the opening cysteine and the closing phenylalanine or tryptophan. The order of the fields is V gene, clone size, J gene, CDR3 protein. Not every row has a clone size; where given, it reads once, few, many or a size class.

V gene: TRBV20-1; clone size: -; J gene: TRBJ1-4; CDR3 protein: CSANDGQGYSEKLFF
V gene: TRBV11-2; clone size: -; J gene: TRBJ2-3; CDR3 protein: CASLYSGTCTDTQYF
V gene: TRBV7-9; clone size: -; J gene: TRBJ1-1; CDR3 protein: CASSSPLTEAFF
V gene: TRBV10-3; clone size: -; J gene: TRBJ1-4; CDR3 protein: CAISDPGGVEKLFF
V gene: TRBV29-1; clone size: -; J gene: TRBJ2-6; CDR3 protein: CSVRSPGANVLTF
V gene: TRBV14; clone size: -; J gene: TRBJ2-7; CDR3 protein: CASSQVDRGVEQYF
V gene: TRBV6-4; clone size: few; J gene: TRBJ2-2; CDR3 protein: CASSDGDTGELFF
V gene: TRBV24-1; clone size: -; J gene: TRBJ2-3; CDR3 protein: CATSARPGRVGADTQYF
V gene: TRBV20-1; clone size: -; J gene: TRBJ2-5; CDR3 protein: CSASRAGGETQYF
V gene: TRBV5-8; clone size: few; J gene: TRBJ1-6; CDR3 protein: CASSLGRNSPLHF
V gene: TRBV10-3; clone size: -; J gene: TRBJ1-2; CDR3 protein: CAISEVRTGGRRYGYTF
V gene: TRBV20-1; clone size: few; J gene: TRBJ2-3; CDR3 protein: CSARKGQGDTDTQYF
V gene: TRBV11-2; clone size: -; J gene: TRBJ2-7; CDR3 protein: CASSLEPQSSYEQYF
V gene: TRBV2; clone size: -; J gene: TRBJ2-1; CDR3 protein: CASSGTSGDNEQFF
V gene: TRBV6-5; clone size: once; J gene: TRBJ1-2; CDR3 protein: CASSYGDGSRARSF
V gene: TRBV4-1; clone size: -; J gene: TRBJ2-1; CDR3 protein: CASSQDTSGTYNEQFF
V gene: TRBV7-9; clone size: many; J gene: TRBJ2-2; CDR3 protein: CASSPGQSKNTGELFF
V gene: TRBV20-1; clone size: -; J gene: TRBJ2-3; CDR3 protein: CSASQRVTDTQYF
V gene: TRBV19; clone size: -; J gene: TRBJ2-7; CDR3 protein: CATEGAYEQYF
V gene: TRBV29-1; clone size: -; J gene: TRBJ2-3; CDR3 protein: CSVVSGLRTDTQYF
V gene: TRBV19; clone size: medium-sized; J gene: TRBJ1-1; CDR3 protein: CASSIGGGQTAFF
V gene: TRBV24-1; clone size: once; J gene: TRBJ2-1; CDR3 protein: CATSGLGTSEYNEQFF
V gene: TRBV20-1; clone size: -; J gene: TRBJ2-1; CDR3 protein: CSAREVGGNNEQFF
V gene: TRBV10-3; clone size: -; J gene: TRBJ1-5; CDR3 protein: CAIGDNSNQPQHF
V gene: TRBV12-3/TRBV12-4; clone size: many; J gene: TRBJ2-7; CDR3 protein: CASSFPPEIYEQYF
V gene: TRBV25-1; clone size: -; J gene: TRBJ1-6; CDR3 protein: CASRGRTQPPNSPLHF
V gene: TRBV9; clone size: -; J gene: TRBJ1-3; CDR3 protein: CASSAQGGSGNTIYF
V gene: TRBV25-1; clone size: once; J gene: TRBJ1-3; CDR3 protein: CASSAMSSGNTIYF
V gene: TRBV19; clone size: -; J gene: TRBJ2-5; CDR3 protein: CASQPQGVVGETQYF
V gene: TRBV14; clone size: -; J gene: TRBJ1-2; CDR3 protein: CASSQSGSLGAGYTF
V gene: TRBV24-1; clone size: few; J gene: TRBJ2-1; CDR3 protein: CATSGGGTSGRDNEQFF
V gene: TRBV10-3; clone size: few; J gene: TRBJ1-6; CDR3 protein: CAIGPGSSSPLHF
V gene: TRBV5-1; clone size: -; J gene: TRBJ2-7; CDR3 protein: CASGPSTSGYEQYF
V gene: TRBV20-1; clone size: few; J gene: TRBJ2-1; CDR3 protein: CSARAGGSSYNEQFF
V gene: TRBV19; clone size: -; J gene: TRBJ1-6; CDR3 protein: CASSLRQASYNSPLHF
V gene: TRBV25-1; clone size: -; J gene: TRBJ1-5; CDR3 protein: CASSDSGTGTLGSNQPQHF
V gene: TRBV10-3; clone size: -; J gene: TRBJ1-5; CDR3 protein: CAISERGVNQPQRF
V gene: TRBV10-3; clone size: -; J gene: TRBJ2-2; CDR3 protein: CAIRGLAGDTGELFF
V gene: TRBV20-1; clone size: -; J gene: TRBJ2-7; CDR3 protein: CSARGGQVRAYEQYF
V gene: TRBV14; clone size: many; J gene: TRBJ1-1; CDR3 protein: CASSQEEGLKAFF
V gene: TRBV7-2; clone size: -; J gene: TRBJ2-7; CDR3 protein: CASSSSGGPLYEQYF
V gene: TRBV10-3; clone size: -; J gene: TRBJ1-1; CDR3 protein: CAISESTGSGEAFF
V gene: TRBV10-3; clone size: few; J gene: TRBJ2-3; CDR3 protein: CATQTGTLGTDTQYF
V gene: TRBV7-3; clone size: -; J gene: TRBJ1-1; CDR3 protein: CASSLRPTAEAFF
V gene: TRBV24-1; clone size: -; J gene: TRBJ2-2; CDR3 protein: CATSPPPPGGDTGELFF
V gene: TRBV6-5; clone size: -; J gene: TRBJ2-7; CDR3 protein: CASSYSTGKQYF
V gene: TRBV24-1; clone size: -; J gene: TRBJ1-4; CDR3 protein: CATSDSEEKLFF
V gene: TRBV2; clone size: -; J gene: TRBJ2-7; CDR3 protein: CASSPDRDWSEQYF
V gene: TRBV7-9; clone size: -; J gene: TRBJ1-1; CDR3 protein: CASSLAPVLNTEAFF
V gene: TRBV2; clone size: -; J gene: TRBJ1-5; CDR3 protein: CASSENQGSQPQHF
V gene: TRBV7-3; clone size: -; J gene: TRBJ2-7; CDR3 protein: CASSAMNSYEQYF
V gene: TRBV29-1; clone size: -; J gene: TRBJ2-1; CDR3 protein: CSTDEQFF
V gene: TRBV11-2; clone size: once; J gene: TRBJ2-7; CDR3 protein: CASSLIVGGTSYEQYF
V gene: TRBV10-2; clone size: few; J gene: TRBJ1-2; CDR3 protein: CASSEGTGTYGYTF
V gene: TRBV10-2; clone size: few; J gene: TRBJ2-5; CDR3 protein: CASSKSSGKETQYF